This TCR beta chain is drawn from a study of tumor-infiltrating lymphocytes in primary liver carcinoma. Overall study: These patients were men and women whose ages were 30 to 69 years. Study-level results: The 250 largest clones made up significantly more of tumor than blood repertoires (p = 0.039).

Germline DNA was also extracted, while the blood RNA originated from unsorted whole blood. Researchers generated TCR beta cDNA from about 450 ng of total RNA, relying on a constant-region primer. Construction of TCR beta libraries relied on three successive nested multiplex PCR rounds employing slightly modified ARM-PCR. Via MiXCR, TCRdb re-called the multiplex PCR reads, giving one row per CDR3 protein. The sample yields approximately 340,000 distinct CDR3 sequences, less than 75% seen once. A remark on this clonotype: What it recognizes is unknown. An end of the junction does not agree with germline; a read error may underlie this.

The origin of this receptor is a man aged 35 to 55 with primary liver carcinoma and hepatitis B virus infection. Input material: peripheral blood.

CDR3 coding DNA: TGTGCCAACAGCTTATCGGGAGCAGATATGCAGTATTTT. It yields the protein CANSLSGADMQYF. The chain links TRBV11-2 to TRBJ2-3; possible D gene TRBD2, 6 bases. Germline values: CDR1 SGHAT, CDR2 FQNNGV. The CDR3 loop spans 13 amino acids.